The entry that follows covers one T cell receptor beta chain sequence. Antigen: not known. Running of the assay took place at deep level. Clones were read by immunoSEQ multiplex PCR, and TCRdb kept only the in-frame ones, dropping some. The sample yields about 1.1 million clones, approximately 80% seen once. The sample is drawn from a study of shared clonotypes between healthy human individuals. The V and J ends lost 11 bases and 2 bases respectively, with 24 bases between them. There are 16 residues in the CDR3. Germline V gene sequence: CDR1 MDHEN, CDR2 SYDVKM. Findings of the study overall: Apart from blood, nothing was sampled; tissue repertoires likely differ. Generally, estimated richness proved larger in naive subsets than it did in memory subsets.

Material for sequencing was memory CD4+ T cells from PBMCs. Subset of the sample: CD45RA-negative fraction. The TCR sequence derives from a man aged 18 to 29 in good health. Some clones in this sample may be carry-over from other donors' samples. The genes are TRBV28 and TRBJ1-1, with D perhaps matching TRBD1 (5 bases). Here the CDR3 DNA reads TGTGCCGCAACAACGCTTGGGGCTTTGGAAAACACTGAAGCTTTCTTT. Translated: CAATTLGALENTEAFF. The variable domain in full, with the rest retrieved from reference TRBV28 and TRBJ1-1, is DVKVTQSSRYLVKRTGEKVFLECVQDMDHENMFWYRQDPGLGLRLIYFSYDVKMKEKGDIPEGYSVSREKKERFSLILESASTNQTSMYLCAATTLGALENTEAFFGQGTRLTVV.